The 3 T cell receptor beta chains presented below share a single source sample, sequenced in a study of patients and donors after allogeneic stem cell transplantation (dated by TCRdb to the early 2020s). The receptor library was made with RT-PCR. TCRdb records NextSeq 550 as the sequencer. In-frame beta chains were kept once TCRdb had trimmed the public reads at Q25 with fastp and called clones with MiXCR. Each entry is one CDR3 protein sequence, shown with its most common DNA and genes. The sample table lists about a million distinct CDR3 sequences, around 17% of them with a count of one. 5% to 6.5% of the sample lies in the top ten. The specimen sequenced was blood, either unsorted or a sorted T cell fraction (not recorded which). These receptors came from a human donor who was either an allogeneic HSCT recipient or a stem cell or donor lymphocyte infusion donor (not recorded which). It is not recorded whose cells these are; they may come from a transplant donor.

This clonotype was seen ten or more times. Here the CDR3 reads CASSLLAGNSGANVLTF. The DNA for the CDR3 is TGTGCCAGCAGTTTATTAGCGGGGAACTCTGGGGCCAACGTCCTGACTTTC. The chain links TRBV12-3 or TRBV12-4 to TRBJ2-6, with 8 nucleotides matching TRBD2. The V and J ends lost 2 bases and 0 bases, in that order; junction bases with no gene match: 3. This CDR3 spans 17 amino acids.

This clonotype appeared a few times. The chain couples TRBV7-2 to TRBJ1-2, with a weak D call TRBD1 (6 bases). The CDR3 is 14 residues long. Germline V gene sequence: CDR1 SGHTA, CDR2 FQGNSA. Trimming removed 4 bases from V and 5 bases from J, with 14 bases in between. The CDR3: CASSSRTENYGYTF. The DNA for the CDR3 is TGTGCCAGCAGCTCGCGGACAGAAAATTATGGCTACACCTTC.

This clonotype was seen only a few times. The V and J genes are TRBV29-1 and TRBJ1-1, with 7 bases fitting TRBD1. In germline, CDR1 is SQVTM, CDR2 ANQGSEA. With V trimmed by 8 bases and J by 4 bases, 10 bases remained unmatched. CDR3 length equals 13 residues. The CDR3 nucleotides are TGCAGCTTCCGTGACAGGGAGGCCACTGAAGCTTTCTTT. It yields the protein CSFRDREATEAFF.